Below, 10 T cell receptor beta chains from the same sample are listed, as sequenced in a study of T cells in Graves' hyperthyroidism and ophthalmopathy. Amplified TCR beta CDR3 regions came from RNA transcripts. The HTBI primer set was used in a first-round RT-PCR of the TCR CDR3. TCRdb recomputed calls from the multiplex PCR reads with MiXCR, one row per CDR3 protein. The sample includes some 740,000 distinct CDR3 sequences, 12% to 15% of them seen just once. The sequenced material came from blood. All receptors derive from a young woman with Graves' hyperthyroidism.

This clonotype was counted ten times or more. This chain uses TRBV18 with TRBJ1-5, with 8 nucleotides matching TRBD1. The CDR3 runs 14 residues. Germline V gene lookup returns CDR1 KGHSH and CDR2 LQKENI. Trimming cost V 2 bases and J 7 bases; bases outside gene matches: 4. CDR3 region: CASSPGQGKQPQHF. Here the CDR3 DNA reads TGTGCCAGCTCACCAGGACAGGGAAAACAGCCCCAGCATTTT.

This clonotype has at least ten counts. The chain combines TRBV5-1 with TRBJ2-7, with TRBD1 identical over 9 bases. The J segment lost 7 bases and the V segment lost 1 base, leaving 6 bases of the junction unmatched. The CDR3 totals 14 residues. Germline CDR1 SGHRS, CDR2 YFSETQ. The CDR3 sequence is CASSLLTGGNEQYF. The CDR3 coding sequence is TGCGCCAGCAGCTTGCTGACAGGGGGAAATGAGCAGTACTTC.

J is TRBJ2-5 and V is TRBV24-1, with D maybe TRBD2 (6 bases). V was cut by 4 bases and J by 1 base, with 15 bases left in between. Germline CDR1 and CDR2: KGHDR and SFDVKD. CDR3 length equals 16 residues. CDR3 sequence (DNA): TGTGCCACCAGTGACCACAGCGGGCCGATCCAAGAGACCCAGTACTTC. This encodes CATSDHSGPIQETQYF.

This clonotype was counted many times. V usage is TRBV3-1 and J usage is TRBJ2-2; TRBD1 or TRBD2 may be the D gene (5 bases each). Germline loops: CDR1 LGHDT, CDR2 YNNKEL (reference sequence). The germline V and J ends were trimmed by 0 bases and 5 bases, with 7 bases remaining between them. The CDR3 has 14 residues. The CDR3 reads CASSQDWGTGELFF. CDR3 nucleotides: TGTGCCAGCAGCCAAGATTGGGGGACCGGGGAGCTGTTTTTT.

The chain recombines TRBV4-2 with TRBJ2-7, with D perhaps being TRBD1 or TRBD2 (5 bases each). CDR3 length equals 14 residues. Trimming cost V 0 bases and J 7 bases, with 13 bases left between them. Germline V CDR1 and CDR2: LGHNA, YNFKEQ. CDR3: CASSQDWGRGEQYF. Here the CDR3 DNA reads TGTGCCAGCAGCCAAGATTGGGGGAGAGGGGAGCAGTACTTC.

CDR3 bases: TGCAGCGTTGAAATACTAGCGGGAGGGAGGGTCGAGCAGTACTTC. Residues: CSVEILAGGRVEQYF. The chain employs TRBV29-1 and TRBJ2-7, with 13 bases lining up with TRBD2. V lost 2 bases, J lost 6 bases, and 7 bases stayed unmatched. Germline V gene lookup returns CDR1 SQVTM and CDR2 ANQGSEA. The CDR3 is 15 amino acids.

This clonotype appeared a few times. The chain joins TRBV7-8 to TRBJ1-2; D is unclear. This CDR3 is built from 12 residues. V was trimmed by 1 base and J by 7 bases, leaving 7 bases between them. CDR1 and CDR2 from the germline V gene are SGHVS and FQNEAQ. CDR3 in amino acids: CASSLDGFGYTF. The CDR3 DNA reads TGTGCCAGCAGCTTAGATGGGTTTGGCTACACCTTC.

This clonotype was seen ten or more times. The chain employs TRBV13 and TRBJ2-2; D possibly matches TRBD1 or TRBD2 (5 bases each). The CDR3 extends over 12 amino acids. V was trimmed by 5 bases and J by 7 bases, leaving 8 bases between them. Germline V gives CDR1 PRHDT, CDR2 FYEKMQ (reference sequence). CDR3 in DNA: TGTGCCAGCAGCACAGGAGGCGGGGAGCTGTTTTTT. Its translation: CASSTGGGELFF.

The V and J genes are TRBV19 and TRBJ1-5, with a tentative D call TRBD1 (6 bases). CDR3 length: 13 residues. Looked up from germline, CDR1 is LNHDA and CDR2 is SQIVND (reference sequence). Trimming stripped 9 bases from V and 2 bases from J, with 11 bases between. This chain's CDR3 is CASRGFGNQPQHF. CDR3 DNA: TGTGCCAGCAGGGGATTCGGCAATCAGCCCCAGCATTTT.

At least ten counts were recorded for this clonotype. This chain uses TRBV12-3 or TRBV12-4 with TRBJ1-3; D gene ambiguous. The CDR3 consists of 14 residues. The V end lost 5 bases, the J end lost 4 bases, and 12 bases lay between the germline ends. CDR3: CASSLPVGGNTIYF. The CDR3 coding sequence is TGTGCCAGCAGTCTTCCAGTGGGCGGAAACACCATATATTTT.